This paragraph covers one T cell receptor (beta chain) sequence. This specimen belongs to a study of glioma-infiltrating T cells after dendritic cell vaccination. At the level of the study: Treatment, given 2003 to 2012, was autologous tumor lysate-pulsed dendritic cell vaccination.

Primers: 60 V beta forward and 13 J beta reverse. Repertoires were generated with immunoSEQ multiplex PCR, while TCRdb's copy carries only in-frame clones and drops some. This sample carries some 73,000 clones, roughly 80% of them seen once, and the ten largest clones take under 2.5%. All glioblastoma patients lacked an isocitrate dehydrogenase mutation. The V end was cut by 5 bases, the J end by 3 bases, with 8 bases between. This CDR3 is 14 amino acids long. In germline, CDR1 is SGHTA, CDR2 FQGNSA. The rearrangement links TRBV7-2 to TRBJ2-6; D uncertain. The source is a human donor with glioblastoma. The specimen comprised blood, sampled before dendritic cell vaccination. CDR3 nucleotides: TGTGCCAGCAGCCCGAGAAGTGGGGCCAACGTCCTGACTTTC. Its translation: CASSPRSGANVLTF.